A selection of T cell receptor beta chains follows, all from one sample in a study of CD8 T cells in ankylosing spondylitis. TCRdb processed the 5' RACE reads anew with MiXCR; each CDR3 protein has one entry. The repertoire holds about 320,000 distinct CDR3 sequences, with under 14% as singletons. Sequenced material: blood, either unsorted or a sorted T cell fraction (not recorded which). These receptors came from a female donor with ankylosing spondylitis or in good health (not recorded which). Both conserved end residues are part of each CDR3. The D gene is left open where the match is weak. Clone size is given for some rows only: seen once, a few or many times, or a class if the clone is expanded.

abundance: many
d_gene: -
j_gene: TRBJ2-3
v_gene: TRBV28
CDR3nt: TGTGCCAGCAGCCCCCCCCGCACAGATACGCAGTATTTT
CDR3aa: CASSPPRTDTQYF

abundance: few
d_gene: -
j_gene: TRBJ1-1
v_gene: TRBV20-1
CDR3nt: TGCAGTGCTAGGGCCGGTTACACTGAAGCTTTCTTT
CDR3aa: CSARAGYTEAFF

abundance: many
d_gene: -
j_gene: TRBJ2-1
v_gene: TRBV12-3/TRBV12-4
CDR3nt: TGTGCCAGCAGTTATGACAGGAGCTCCTACAATGAGCAGTTCTTC
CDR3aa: CASSYDRSSYNEQFF

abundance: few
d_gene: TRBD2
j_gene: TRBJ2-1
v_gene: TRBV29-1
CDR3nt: TGCAGCGTTCCCTCTCGCGGGGGTTTCTACAATGAGCAGTTCTTC
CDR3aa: CSVPSRGGFYNEQFF

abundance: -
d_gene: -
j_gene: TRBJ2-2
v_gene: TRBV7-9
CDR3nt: TGTGCCAGCAGCTTAATGGGGCATACGAACACCGGGGAGCTGTTTTTT
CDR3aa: CASSLMGHTNTGELFF

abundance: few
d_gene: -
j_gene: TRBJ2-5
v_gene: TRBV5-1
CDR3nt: TGCGCCAGCAGCTTGGGGGCGGCCGGACATCAAGAGACCCAGTACTTC
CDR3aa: CASSLGAAGHQETQYF

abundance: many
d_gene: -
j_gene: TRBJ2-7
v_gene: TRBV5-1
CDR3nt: TGCGCCAGCAGCTTGGACAATCAGCTCTACGAGCAGTACTTC
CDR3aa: CASSLDNQLYEQYF

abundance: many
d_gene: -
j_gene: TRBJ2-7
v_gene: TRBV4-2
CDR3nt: TGTGCCAGCAGCCAAGATCTGGGTCCCTACGAGCAGTACTTC
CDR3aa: CASSQDLGPYEQYF

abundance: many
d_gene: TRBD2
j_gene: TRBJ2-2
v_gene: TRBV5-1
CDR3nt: TGCGCCAGCAGCCCACGGACTAGCGGGAACACAAGGGTTTCCGGGGAGCTGTTTTTT
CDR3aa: CASSPRTSGNTRVSGELFF

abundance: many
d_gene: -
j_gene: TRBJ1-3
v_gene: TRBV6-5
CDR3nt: TGTGCCAGCAGTTACTCGTCGGGGGCGCTCGGAAACACCATATATTTT
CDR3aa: CASSYSSGALGNTIYF

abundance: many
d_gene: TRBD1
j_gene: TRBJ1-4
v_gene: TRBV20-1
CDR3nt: TGCAGTGCCCCGGGACAGACAATGTTTTTT
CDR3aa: CSAPGQTMFF

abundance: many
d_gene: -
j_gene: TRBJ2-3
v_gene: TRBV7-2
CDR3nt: TGTGCCAGCAGCTATTGGGGAAGGGAGACAGATACGCAGTATTTT
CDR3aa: CASSYWGRETDTQYF

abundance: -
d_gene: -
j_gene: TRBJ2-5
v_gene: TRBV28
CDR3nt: TGTGCCACCTCGCAGGGGCGACAAGAGACCCAGTACTTC
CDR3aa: CATSQGRQETQYF

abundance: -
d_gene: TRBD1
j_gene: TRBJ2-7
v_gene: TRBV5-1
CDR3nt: TGCGCCAGCAGCTTGGCCGGGACAGGGCCCCCCTACGAGCAGTACTTC
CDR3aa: CASSLAGTGPPYEQYF

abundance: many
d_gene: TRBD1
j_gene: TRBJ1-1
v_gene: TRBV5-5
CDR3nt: TGTGCCAGCAGCCAGGGACAGAGTGCTTTCTTT
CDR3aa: CASSQGQSAFF

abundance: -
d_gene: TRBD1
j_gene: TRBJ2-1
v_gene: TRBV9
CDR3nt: TGTGCCAGCAGCGCGTTCCGGGACAGGGCTAGTTCCTACAATGAGCAGTTCTTC
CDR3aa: CASSAFRDRASSYNEQFF

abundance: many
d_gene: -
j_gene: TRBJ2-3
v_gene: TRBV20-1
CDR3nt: TGCATGGCCCTCGGCGCTTCTAGCACAGATACGCAGTATTTT
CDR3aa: CMALGASSTDTQYF

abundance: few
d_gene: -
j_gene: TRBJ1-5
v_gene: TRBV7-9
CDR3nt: TGTGCCAGCAGCCCGGGGGGCCCACCTTACGGCAATCAGCCCCAGCATTTT
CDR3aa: CASSPGGPPYGNQPQHF

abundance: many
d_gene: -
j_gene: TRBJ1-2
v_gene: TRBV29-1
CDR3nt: TGCAGCGTTGAAGGGACAGCAAACTATGGCTACACCTTC
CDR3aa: CSVEGTANYGYTF

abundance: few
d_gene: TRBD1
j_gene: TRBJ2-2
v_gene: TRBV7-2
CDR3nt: TGTGCCAGCAGGTCCCCCACAGGGGGCAAGACCGGGGAGCTGTTTTTT
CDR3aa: CASRSPTGGKTGELFF

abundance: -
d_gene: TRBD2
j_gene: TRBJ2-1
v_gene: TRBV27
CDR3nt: TGTGCCAGCAGTTTAAATAGCGGGGTGGGTGACAATGAGCAGTTCTTC
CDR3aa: CASSLNSGVGDNEQFF

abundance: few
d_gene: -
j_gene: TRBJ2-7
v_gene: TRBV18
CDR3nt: TGTGCCAGCTCACCACCGGGTAAGGGACTCTACGGGCAGTACTTC
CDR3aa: CASSPPGKGLYGQYF

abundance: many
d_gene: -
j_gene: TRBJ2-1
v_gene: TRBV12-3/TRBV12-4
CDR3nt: TGTGCCAGCAGTGTAGTCCGCCAGTTCTTC
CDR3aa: CASSVVRQFF

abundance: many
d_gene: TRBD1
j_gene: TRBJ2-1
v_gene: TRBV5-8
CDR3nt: TGTGCCAGCAGTTCGGGACAGGGCCTCCGTGAGCAGTTCTTC
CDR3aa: CASSSGQGLREQFF

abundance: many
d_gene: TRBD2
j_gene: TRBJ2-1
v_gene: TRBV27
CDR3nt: TGTGCCAGCAGTTTATCGTTCCAAGGGACTAGCTATTTCTTC
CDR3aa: CASSLSFQGTSYFF

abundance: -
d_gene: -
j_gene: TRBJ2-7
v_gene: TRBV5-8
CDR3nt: TGTGCCAGCAGCCCCCGGAACGAGCAGTACTTC
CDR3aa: CASSPRNEQYF

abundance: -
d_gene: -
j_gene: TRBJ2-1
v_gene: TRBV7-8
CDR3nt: TGTGCCAGCAGCTTAAGGCGGGTGGGCAAGGATGAGCAGTTCTTC
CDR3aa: CASSLRRVGKDEQFF

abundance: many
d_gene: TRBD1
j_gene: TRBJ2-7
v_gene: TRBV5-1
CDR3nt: TGCGCCAGCAGCTCCGCCGGGACAGTACCCTACGAGCAGTACTTC
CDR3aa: CASSSAGTVPYEQYF

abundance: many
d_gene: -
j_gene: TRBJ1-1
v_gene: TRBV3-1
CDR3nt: TGTGCCAGCAGCCAAGATTTGGGAAAGCGAGCTTTCTTT
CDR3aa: CASSQDLGKRAFF

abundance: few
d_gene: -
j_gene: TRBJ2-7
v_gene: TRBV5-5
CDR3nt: TGTGCCAGCAGCTCGTTTGGGGGGCCGGATGAGCAGTACTTC
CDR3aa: CASSSFGGPDEQYF